This T cell receptor (beta chain) was captured by sequencing in a study of blood T cell repertoires in COVID-19 (dated by TCRdb to the early 2020s). Context from the whole study: Samples covering the acute and convalescent phases of COVID-19 were provided by collaborators in the United States, Italy and Spain. Where available, HLA class I and class II types were taken from metadata supplied by the sample provider and were not determined by assay-based typing. The prospective study material was composed of cDNA or gDNA derived from T cells, B-cell-depleted T cells, or PBMCs. Sample metadata almost always included a de-identified subject ID, COVID-19 status, age in years and sex. The samples were drawn from the first 160 participants of the ongoing ImmuneRACE study and from under 1,500 subjects provided by 6 global collaborators. A freely available public database, intended as a resource for researchers studying the immune response to SARS-CoV-2, is where the repertoires were released. The dataset comprised deeply sampled blood TCRbeta repertoires from subjects exposed to, actively infected with, or recovered from COVID-19.

The immunoSEQ Assay, a bias-controlled multiplex PCR, was used to amplify TCRbeta CDR3 regions from genomic DNA. In the authors' own workflow: Within the assay, amplification of reference gene primers was used to estimate how many nucleated cells each sample contained. To quantify the absolute abundance of each unique TCRbeta CDR3 rearrangement, sequence reads were collapsed and filtered. Productive Simpson clonality was computed per sample as the square root of Simpson's diversity index over productive rearrangements. TCRdb obtained this table from immuneACCESS and retained in-frame rearrangements with V and J assigned. These tables miss some clones; where compared with another copy, unresolved V genes account for less than half of the shortfall, and the remainder is unexplained. The DNA was the basis for D and trimming; V, J and clone size are from that table. In all, the sample holds over 85,000 clones, and over 75% of those were seen once. The ten largest clones add up to approximately 13% of the sample.

Summary of the overall study and its limitations: How much clinical and demographic metadata was included differed by source and by participant, and the metadata was provided uncurated.

Whole blood was collected in K2EDTA tubes by collaborating institutions according to the institutions' own protocols. For TCRbeta analysis, collaborator samples were shipped as frozen whole blood, as isolated PBMCs, or as DNA extracted from either sample type. Reading from cysteine to phenylalanine, the CDR3 counts 15 amino acids. The DNA shown is the 45-base CDR3, in frame from base 1. The junction shows trimming of 8 bases on V and 4 bases on J, plus 18 bases between the germline ends. The germline V gene provides CDR1 MNHEY and CDR2 SVGAGI. On this clone: There is no known antigen for this receptor. Qualities for individual bases were not recorded, and no much larger clone is one base off.

The chain uses TRBV6-5 and TRBJ2-1; no D gene call is confident. What was sequenced was peripheral blood. The clonotype comes from a human donor in a cohort sampled during active COVID-19. The CDR3 region has the sequence CASSTISSEYNEQFF. The DNA sequence is TGTGCCAGCTCCACAATTAGCAGCGAATACAATGAGCAGTTCTTC.